Listed below are T cell receptor beta chains from one sample, sequenced in a study of blood T cell repertoires in COVID-19. Some clones are missing from TCRdb's copy, which holds only in-frame ones; the method was immunoSEQ multiplex PCR. The sample yields 350,000 to 450,000 clones, around 84% seen once. The sample taken for sequencing was peripheral blood. All receptors derive from a human donor in a cohort sampled during active COVID-19. Both conserved end residues are part of each CDR3. Each record gives: V gene, J gene, CDR3 protein.

V gene: TRBV7-8; J gene: TRBJ2-2; CDR3 protein: CASSWGGNTGELFF
V gene: TRBV6-1; J gene: TRBJ2-3; CDR3 protein: CASSERRVGYTDTQYF
V gene: TRBV23-1; J gene: TRBJ1-1; CDR3 protein: CASTHLRGLWAFF
V gene: TRBV15; J gene: TRBJ1-1; CDR3 protein: CATSRDRGSNTEAFF
V gene: TRBV12-3/TRBV12-4; J gene: TRBJ1-1; CDR3 protein: CASSSVGRTEAFF
V gene: TRBV2; J gene: TRBJ2-7; CDR3 protein: CASSKDRSSYEQYF
V gene: TRBV30; J gene: TRBJ2-2; CDR3 protein: CAWSPRGLAGAGELFF
V gene: TRBV11-3; J gene: TRBJ1-1; CDR3 protein: CASSLDPDRGRAEAFF
V gene: TRBV28; J gene: TRBJ2-5; CDR3 protein: CASTPTLASGRVKTQYF
V gene: TRBV11-3; J gene: TRBJ1-1; CDR3 protein: CASSRTGITEAFF
V gene: TRBV28; J gene: TRBJ2-7; CDR3 protein: CASSLSQGTTGIYEQYF
V gene: TRBV29-1; J gene: TRBJ2-1; CDR3 protein: CRTGQGADNEQFF
V gene: TRBV27; J gene: TRBJ1-2; CDR3 protein: CASSPGQGGYGYTF
V gene: TRBV28; J gene: TRBJ2-2; CDR3 protein: CASASPGSGTGGELFF
V gene: TRBV6-5; J gene: TRBJ2-7; CDR3 protein: CASSIQPGARYEQYF
V gene: TRBV9; J gene: TRBJ2-5; CDR3 protein: CASSAGTRKETQYF
V gene: TRBV12-3/TRBV12-4; J gene: TRBJ2-5; CDR3 protein: CASTMRDRETQYF
V gene: TRBV19; J gene: TRBJ1-5; CDR3 protein: CASSIGSTNQPQHF
V gene: TRBV19; J gene: TRBJ2-5; CDR3 protein: CASSPGQGGGTQYF
V gene: TRBV3-1/TRBV3-2; J gene: TRBJ2-3; CDR3 protein: CASSLTGGFGDTQYF
V gene: TRBV5-1; J gene: TRBJ1-4; CDR3 protein: CASRSIPGQAEKLFF
V gene: TRBV11-2; J gene: TRBJ2-7; CDR3 protein: CASSLNPAGVSEQYF
V gene: TRBV4-1; J gene: TRBJ2-7; CDR3 protein: CASSQYPGLSSYEQYF
V gene: TRBV21-1; J gene: TRBJ2-1; CDR3 protein: CASITSLAGGHYNEQFF
V gene: TRBV20-1; J gene: TRBJ2-5; CDR3 protein: CSASSPDRKQETQYF
V gene: TRBV19; J gene: TRBJ1-2; CDR3 protein: CASSEAEGLYGYTF
V gene: TRBV5-8; J gene: TRBJ2-7; CDR3 protein: CASSFQRGKYEQYF
V gene: TRBV3-1/TRBV3-2; J gene: TRBJ2-3; CDR3 protein: CASSQDWASGGFTDTQYF
V gene: TRBV5-8; J gene: TRBJ2-3; CDR3 protein: CASIFRGDTDTQYF
V gene: TRBV28; J gene: TRBJ2-1; CDR3 protein: CASSPPRTGGAYNEQFF
V gene: TRBV18; J gene: TRBJ2-2; CDR3 protein: CASSLGSGTTNTGELFF
V gene: TRBV6-1; J gene: TRBJ2-3; CDR3 protein: CASSGLAGEYLGTDTQYF
V gene: TRBV11-1; J gene: TRBJ2-7; CDR3 protein: CASSPSRQGVTYEQYF
V gene: TRBV10-2; J gene: TRBJ2-1; CDR3 protein: CASSESELGPGGNEQFF
V gene: TRBV3-1/TRBV3-2; J gene: TRBJ2-1; CDR3 protein: CASSPGQGAWNEQFF
V gene: TRBV5-6; J gene: TRBJ2-1; CDR3 protein: CASGTGASYNEQFF
V gene: TRBV30; J gene: TRBJ2-1; CDR3 protein: CAWSTGTPSYNEQFF
V gene: TRBV7-6; J gene: TRBJ2-7; CDR3 protein: CASSLEPLASGAYEQYF
V gene: TRBV7-9; J gene: TRBJ1-4; CDR3 protein: CASSSAPTSRNLGEKLFF
V gene: TRBV27; J gene: TRBJ1-5; CDR3 protein: CASSLWLGRPQHF
V gene: TRBV3-1/TRBV3-2; J gene: TRBJ2-5; CDR3 protein: CASSQPTLGTRSRETQYF
V gene: TRBV5-1; J gene: TRBJ2-7; CDR3 protein: CASSLNPQWVNEQYF
V gene: TRBV6-5; J gene: TRBJ1-1; CDR3 protein: CASSRRMNTEAFF
V gene: TRBV30; J gene: TRBJ2-7; CDR3 protein: CAWSVTVPYEQYF
V gene: TRBV29-1; J gene: TRBJ2-5; CDR3 protein: CSVEATLRSETQYF
V gene: TRBV5-1; J gene: TRBJ2-7; CDR3 protein: CASSPLGPGGQYF
V gene: TRBV5-6; J gene: TRBJ2-5; CDR3 protein: CASSLRRRRGAGETQYF
V gene: TRBV5-6; J gene: TRBJ1-4; CDR3 protein: CASSFGGDNEKLFF
V gene: TRBV5-4; J gene: TRBJ2-2; CDR3 protein: CASSLGGPSTGELFF
V gene: TRBV19; J gene: TRBJ2-3; CDR3 protein: CASSFSAGTGGADTQYF
V gene: TRBV10-1; J gene: TRBJ1-5; CDR3 protein: CASSDSDSNQPQHF